This TCR beta chain was profiled in a study of T cells in Graves' hyperthyroidism and ophthalmopathy. The wider study: Once the initial diagnosis was made, peripheral blood was obtained before any treatment. Overall study results and limits: It was a median around 6 months before onset that the model predicted ophthalmopathy.

The CDR3 sequence is 15 residues long. Germline V CDR1 and CDR2: MDHEN, SYDVKM. V was clipped by 5 bases and J by 2 bases; unmatched bases: 5. TCR beta CDR3 region amplification was performed from RNA transcripts. HTBI primers were used for first-round RT-PCR of the TCR CDR3. TCRdb called the multiplex PCR reads again in MiXCR, with one record for every CDR3 protein. In the table there are about 690,000 distinct CDR3 sequences, approximately 15% of which are singletons. PBMCs were derived from more than 8 ml fresh peripheral blood. This clonotype was found many times. Its target is unknown. Sequencing input: blood. The chain combines TRBV28 with TRBJ1-2; 10 nucleotides match TRBD1. This clonotype originated in a man aged 45-60 years with Graves' hyperthyroidism. CDR3 residues: CASSPGQGRNYGYTF. The CDR3 DNA sequence: TGTGCCAGCAGTCCGGGACAGGGGAGAAACTATGGCTACACCTTC.